The present T cell receptor (beta chain) was sequenced within a study of T-cell reconstitution after alpha-beta-depleted transplantation in children (dated by TCRdb to between 2015 and 2016). About the full investigation: Using TCR repertoire profiling, the study quantitatively followed how T-cell immune reconstitution unfolded in children after TCRalphabeta/CD19-depleted allogeneic hematopoietic cell transplantation.

Libraries were prepared through PCR. The sequencing machine was an Illumina HiSeq 2500. Molecular barcoding was employed in the preparation of TCR libraries, with unique molecular identifiers being used to normalize TCRbeta repertoire quantification. TCRdb passed the public sequencing reads through fastp at Q25 and MiXCR, retaining productive beta sequences. Duplicate CDR3 protein sequences are folded into a single record with the most common DNA and genes. The sample data list hundreds of thousands of distinct CDR3 sequences, and approximately 17% of these were observed just once. The top ten clonotypes cover under 1.2% of the sample. Many counts were recorded for this clonotype. The clone's antigen remains unknown. The input lacks base qualities; no much larger clone sits a single base away. Here V drops 3 bases and J drops 6 bases, and the junction holds 10 bases not matched to any gene. Including the terminal cysteine and phenylalanine, the CDR3 comprises 18 residues. The read is trimmed to its CDR3 DNA, 54 bases read in frame from base 1. From a lookup of the germline V gene, CDR1 and CDR2 are ENHRY and SYGVKD.

Specimen: PBMCs from the stem cell graft donor, collected from the stem cell graft. The chain employs TRBV10-3 and TRBJ2-1, with 14 bases in between that match TRBD2. This clonotype originated in a human donor who donated a stem cell graft to a child with acute myeloid leukemia. The CDR3 is CAISESGLAGGHSNEQFF. The DNA is as follows: TGTGCCATCAGTGAATCCGGACTAGCGGGGGGTCACTCCAATGAGCAGTTCTTC.